The 21 T cell receptor beta chains given below trace back to one sample, sequenced in a study of CD8 T cells in Susac syndrome. After extraction with the RNeasy kit, roughly 0.5 to 1 ug of the RNA was reverse transcribed using random hexamers. Via MiXCR, TCRdb re-called the immunoSEQ multiplex PCR reads, giving one row per CDR3 protein. The data hold fewer than 200,000 distinct CDR3 sequences, with 94% observed a single time. The specimen was CD4+ T cells from PBMCs. These receptors were obtained from a human donor with Susac syndrome.

The chain recombines TRBV3-1 with TRBJ2-5, with TRBD1 matching 7 bases. V shed 5 bases and J 4 bases; nucleotides not matched to a gene: 13. The CDR3 has 16 amino acids. The germline CDR1 and CDR2 sequences are LGHDT and YNNKEL (reference sequence). The CDR3 coding sequence is TGTGCCAGCAGCGAAGGGACAGTTTTTGGGGGAGAGACCCAGTACTTC. Its protein is CASSEGTVFGGETQYF.

This chain connects TRBV7-9 to TRBJ1-4; the D is unclear. The V gene's germline CDR1 is SEHNR and CDR2 FQNEAQ (reference sequence). This CDR3 comprises 14 residues. With 4 bases removed from V and 7 bases from J, the gap between germline ends came to 13 bases. Here the CDR3 reads CASSSVLKGEKLFF. CDR3 coding DNA: TGTGCCAGCAGCTCCGTCCTTAAGGGTGAAAAACTGTTTTTT.

The V call is TRBV18, the J call TRBJ1-1, with D unclear. The CDR3 spans 14 residues. The V end was cut by 2 bases, the J end by 4 bases, with 11 bases between. Germline V lookup: CDR1 KGHSH, CDR2 LQKENI. The CDR3 DNA follows: TGTGCCAGCTCACCATTGGAGGGCTTCACTGAAGCTTTCTTT. This codes for CASSPLEGFTEAFF.

This clonotype was detected once. This rearrangement joins TRBV25-1 to TRBJ1-1, with D tentatively TRBD1 (5 bases). The CDR3 sequence is 14 residues long. Germline CDR1 reads MGHDK; CDR2 reads SYGVNS. Trimming pared 4 bases from V and 4 bases from J, leaving 13 bases between. CDR3 amino acids: CASSGRGESTEAFF. The DNA for the CDR3 is TGTGCCAGCAGTGGGCGGGGGGAGAGCACTGAAGCTTTCTTT.

The chain carries TRBV5-1 and TRBJ2-1; maybe TRBD1 (5 bases). The germline V gene encodes CDR1 SGHRS and CDR2 YFSETQ. The CDR3 is 13 amino acids. V lost 4 bases, J lost 6 bases, and 11 bases lay in between. CDR3 DNA sequence: TGCGCCAGCAGCATGTGGCAGGGCAATGAGCAGTTCTTC. Translating it yields CASSMWQGNEQFF.

This rearrangement joins TRBV30 to TRBJ1-2; 9 bases are a match to TRBD1. From germline, CDR1 is GTSNPN and CDR2 SVGIG (reference sequence). With V trimmed by 3 bases and J by 4 bases, 9 bases remained unmatched. The CDR3 consists of 15 residues. CDR3: CAWRGQGGFGYGYTF. CDR3 DNA: TGTGCCTGGAGGGGACAGGGAGGATTCGGCTATGGCTACACCTTC.

This chain joins TRBV5-4 and TRBJ2-5; D call uncertain. Germline V gene data show CDR1 as SGHNT and CDR2 as YYREEE (reference sequence). Trimming cost V 3 bases and J 9 bases, with 9 bases left between them. The CDR3 spans 11 residues. CDR3 DNA sequence: TGTGCCAGCAGCTCGGGTGCGGCCCAGTACTTC. This gives the protein CASSSGAAQYF.

The chain links TRBV28 to TRBJ1-1; D is possibly TRBD1 (6 bases). The CDR3 runs 13 residues. The V end was cut by 8 bases, the J end by 1 base, with 11 bases between. Germline values: CDR1 MDHEN, CDR2 SYDVKM. CDR3 residues: CASLGHRNTEAFF. In nucleotides, the CDR3 is TGTGCCAGCTTGGGACACAGGAACACTGAAGCTTTCTTT.

The DNA for the CDR3 is TGTGCCAGCAGTTACTTAGCAGGGGCGGGGGAGCAGTACTTC. Its protein product is CASSYLAGAGEQYF. J is TRBJ2-7 and V is TRBV6-6; D is perhaps TRBD1 or TRBD2 (6 bases each). V shed 1 base and J shed 7 bases, with 14 bases lying between them. This CDR3 region has 14 residues. The V gene's germline CDR1 is MNHNY and CDR2 SVGAGI (reference sequence).

This chain links TRBV5-1 with TRBJ1-6; 8 nucleotides match TRBD1. The CDR3 loop spans 16 amino acids. V shed 5 bases and J 7 bases; nucleotides not matched to a gene: 11. Germline V gives CDR1 SGHRS, CDR2 YFSETQ. The CDR3 loop is CASRNGQGVKNSPLHF. CDR3 sequence (DNA): TGCGCCAGCAGAAATGGACAGGGTGTGAAAAATTCACCCCTCCACTTT.

The sample holds one count of this clonotype. This chain uses TRBV20-1 with TRBJ1-6, with TRBD1 matching over 8 bases. Germline V CDR1 and CDR2: DFQATT, SNEGSKA (reference sequence). This CDR3 comprises 15 residues. The V segment lost 4 bases and the J segment 3 bases; nucleotides outside the gene matches: 5. CDR3 DNA sequence: TGCAGTGCTACCCAGGGGGCGAACTATAATTCACCCCTCCACTTT. It specifies CSATQGANYNSPLHF.

The chain combines TRBV29-1 with TRBJ1-1; possible D gene TRBD1, 5 bases. The CDR3 has 12 amino acids. Germline lookup yields CDR1 SQVTM and CDR2 ANQGSEA. Between the trimmed V and J ends, which lost 7 bases and 10 bases, there was a span of 19 bases. DNA for the CDR3: TGCAGCGCGATTTGGACAAAACCCCGAGCTTTCTTT. It is translated as CSAIWTKPRAFF.

This clonotype appeared a single time. The V and J genes are TRBV3-1 and TRBJ1-6; tentatively, D is TRBD1 (5 bases). CDR1 is LGHDT, CDR2 YNNKEL, per germline (reference sequence). CDR3 length: 16 residues. Trimming pared 0 bases from V and 7 bases from J, leaving 13 bases between. In DNA form, the CDR3 reads TGTGCCAGCAGCCAAGATGGGGGGAGAAGGAATTCACCCCTCCACTTT. It is translated as CASSQDGGRRNSPLHF.

This clonotype was detected once. CDR3 amino acids: CASSPPLFNSPLHF. The CDR3 coding sequence is TGTGCCAGCAGTCCCCCTTTGTTCAATTCACCCCTCCACTTT. V usage is TRBV6-6 and J usage is TRBJ1-6; D remains ambiguous. Trimming removed 5 bases from V and 7 bases from J, with 12 bases in between. The CDR3 has 14 amino acids. Germline V CDR1 and CDR2: MNHNY, SVGAGI (reference sequence).

This clonotype was seen only once. The rearrangement joins TRBV18 to TRBJ2-7, with 7 bases aligning to TRBD1. The germline V gene encodes CDR1 KGHSH and CDR2 LQKENI. The J segment lost 8 bases and the V segment lost 2 bases, leaving 21 bases of the junction unmatched. The CDR3 has 18 residues. This chain's CDR3 is CASSPTKGARGAFFQQYF. The CDR3 DNA reads as TGTGCCAGCTCACCAACAAAGGGGGCGAGGGGAGCTTTTTTCCAGCAGTACTTC.

V usage is TRBV6-2 or TRBV6-3 and J usage is TRBJ1-1; D gene ambiguous. Germline V gene sequence: CDR1 MNHEY, CDR2 SVGEGT. The CDR3 totals 12 residues. V gave up 2 bases and J gave up 7 bases, with 8 bases separating them. The DNA for the CDR3 is TGTGCCAGCAGTTACGCTTGGGGTGAAGCTTTCTTT. It encodes CASSYAWGEAFF.

The J gene is TRBJ1-1, the V gene TRBV20-1, with 10 nucleotides matching TRBD1. CDR3 size: 16 residues. V lost 3 bases to trimming and J lost 1 base; unmatched junction nucleotides: 8. The germline CDR1 and CDR2 sequences are DFQATT and SNEGSKA (reference sequence). CDR3 in DNA: TGCAGTGCTAGGGGGACAGGGGCCGTTAGGAACACTGAAGCTTTCTTT. Residues: CSARGTGAVRNTEAFF.

The V and J genes are TRBV5-4 and TRBJ2-3; TRBD2 is a possible D gene (6 bases). CDR1 SGHNT and CDR2 YYREEE come from the germline V gene (reference sequence). The CDR3 has 15 amino acids. V was shortened by 4 bases and J by 7 bases, with 19 bases between the two germline ends. In nucleotides, the CDR3 is TGTGCCAGCAGCGGACCGGGGGAAAGAGGGCATACGCAGTATTTT. Translation gives CASSGPGERGHTQYF.

This clonotype showed up just once. This sequence joins TRBV2 and TRBJ1-2, with no clear D. Germline V CDR1 and CDR2: SNHLY, FYNNEI. CDR3 length equals 13 residues. The V gene lost 6 bases and the J gene lost 8 bases, with 16 bases spanning the gap. The CDR3 DNA sequence: TGTGCCAGCAGCCCCGTCCCCGGAAGAGGCTACACCTTC. Translating it yields CASSPVPGRGYTF.

The chain joins TRBV7-8 to TRBJ1-6; TRBD1 is a possible D gene (5 bases). The CDR3 length is 14 residues. V was cut by 0 bases and J by 9 bases, with 9 bases left in between. CDR1 and CDR2 (germline): SGHVS, FQNEAQ. CDR3 sequence: CASSLAREASPLHF. CDR3 nucleotides: TGTGCCAGCAGCTTAGCCAGGGAGGCTTCACCCCTCCACTTT.

The chain recombines TRBV7-8 with TRBJ2-1, with 13 bases that match TRBD2. The CDR3 loop spans 18 amino acids. With 1 base clipped from V and 4 bases from J, the junction kept 7 bases outside the gene matches. Per germline, CDR1 SGHVS and CDR2 FQNEAQ. The CDR3 DNA reads as TGTGCCAGCAGCTTAGTAGCGACTAGCGGGGGGATTTACAATGAGCAGTTCTTC. It yields the protein CASSLVATSGGIYNEQFF.